Listed below are T cell receptor beta chains from one sample, sequenced in a study of regulatory T cells in long-lasting Graves disease. TCRdb itself ran the multiplex PCR reads through MiXCR, one entry per CDR3 protein. Of hundreds of thousands of distinct CDR3 sequences listed, around 21% are singletons. The sequences come from peripheral blood mononuclear cells (PBMCs), collected when the disease was refractory, from a patient treated with antithyroid drugs. All receptors come from a female donor with Graves disease. The CDR3 runs from the conserved cysteine through the conserved F or W. The D gene is left open where the match is weak. Size is stated for part of the rows, as once, few or many counts, or as a class when the clone is expanded.

TRBJ2-1 TRBV9 NA NA TGTGCCAGCAGCGTAGCTTATGGCATCACCTATGAGCAGTTCTTC CASSVAYGITYEQFF
TRBJ2-2 TRBV27 few TRBD1 TGTGCCAGCAGTAAACCTCGTGGCGGGACAGGAGACACCGGGGAGCTGTTTTTT CASSKPRGGTGDTGELFF
TRBJ1-1 TRBV29-1 few TRBD1 TGCAGCGTCACCGGGACAGTGAACACTGAAGCTTTCTTT CSVTGTVNTEAFF
TRBJ1-2 TRBV10-3 few TRBD1 TGTGCCACGGGACAGGTAATTTCGGATCGGGATGGCTACACCTTC CATGQVISDRDGYTF
TRBJ2-3 TRBV7-9 NA NA TGTGCCAGCAGCCCCTATATCGCCTCCACAGATACGCAGTATTTT CASSPYIASTDTQYF
TRBJ2-7 TRBV20-1 many TRBD1 TGCAGTGCTCCTGGTCGGACAGGGGGTTCCTACGAGCAGTACTTC CSAPGRTGGSYEQYF
TRBJ1-5 TRBV27 NA TRBD1 TGTGCCAGCAGGACTGGGACAGGTGGACAGCCCCAGCATTTT CASRTGTGGQPQHF
TRBJ2-7 TRBV29-1 NA NA TGCAGCGTTGAAGTGGGCTACGAGCAGTACTTC CSVEVGYEQYF
TRBJ2-7 TRBV29-1 NA TRBD2 TGCAGCGTTGTGGTGGCTAGCGGGAGTTACGAGCAGTACTTC CSVVVASGSYEQYF
TRBJ2-5 TRBV20-1 many NA TGCAGTGCTACGGTTGGAGAGACCCAGTACTTC CSATVGETQYF
TRBJ2-5 TRBV25-1 NA TRBD2 TGTGCCAGCAGTGATCCCCCGTTCGGACTAGCGAAAGAGACCCAGTACTTC CASSDPPFGLAKETQYF
TRBJ2-4 TRBV7-9 NA TRBD2 TGTGCCAGCAGCTTAAGTTCGGTAGCGGGAGGGCCATGGTACTTC CASSLSSVAGGPWYF
TRBJ1-1 TRBV6-2/TRBV6-3 many NA TGTGCCAGCAGTTACGCAGGGGACAACACTGAAGCTTTCTTT CASSYAGDNTEAFF
TRBJ1-6 TRBV7-2 few NA TGTGCCAGCAGCTTAGACCCAGGCTCACCCCTCCACTTT CASSLDPGSPLHF
TRBJ2-5 TRBV7-8 many NA TGTGCCAGCAGCCCGACTCGGGGGTGGGAGACCCAGTACTTC CASSPTRGWETQYF
TRBJ1-3 TRBV6-5 few NA TGTGCCAGCAGTTACTCCCCGGATCCTGGAAACACCATATATTTT CASSYSPDPGNTIYF
TRBJ2-7 TRBV12-3/TRBV12-4 NA NA TGTGCCAGCAGTTTCGGCGACACCTTCTCCTACGAGCAGTACTTC CASSFGDTFSYEQYF
TRBJ1-1 TRBV24-1 NA NA TGTGCCACCAGTGCCGCCACCGGCGACCTAAACGGGGCGAACACTGAAGCTTTCTTT CATSAATGDLNGANTEAFF
TRBJ1-5 TRBV6-2/TRBV6-3 many TRBD1 TGTGCCAGCAGTTCAGACAGGGGGGTGGGGGGTAGCAATCAGCCCCAGCATTTT CASSSDRGVGGSNQPQHF
TRBJ1-5 TRBV19 once NA TGTGCCAGTTCAGGGGAAGGGGGCAATCAGCCCCAGCATTTT CASSGEGGNQPQHF
TRBJ2-7 TRBV7-8 many NA TGTGCCAGCAGCTTAGAAGGGGTCAGCTCCTACGAGCAGTACTTC CASSLEGVSSYEQYF
TRBJ2-7 TRBV28 few NA TGTGCCAGCAGGTCGGGGGGACAGGACTACGAGCAGTACTTC CASRSGGQDYEQYF
TRBJ1-3 TRBV6-1 few NA TGTGCCACTACGAGATCAGGGTACTCTGGAAACACCATATATTTT CATTRSGYSGNTIYF
TRBJ1-2 TRBV20-1 NA NA TGCAGTGCTTTAGGATACTATGGCTACACCTTC CSALGYYGYTF
TRBJ2-7 TRBV6-5 many NA TGTGCCAGCAGTTACTCAACCAGCGGGCTCTCCTACGAGCAGTACTTC CASSYSTSGLSYEQYF
TRBJ1-2 TRBV9 NA NA TGTGCCAGCAGCCCAAGGACGGAGACATATGGCTACACCTTC CASSPRTETYGYTF
TRBJ2-5 TRBV11-2 few NA TGTGCCAGCAGCTTAGGGGGACTCGACCAAGAGACCCAGTACTTC CASSLGGLDQETQYF
TRBJ2-2 TRBV13 NA TRBD2 TGTGCCAGCAGCAAATACGGACTAGCGGGAGGGCCGAACACCGGGGAGCTGTTTTTT CASSKYGLAGGPNTGELFF
TRBJ2-7 TRBV6-9 NA TRBD2 TGTGCCAGCAGTTACGCTTTTGGGGCGAGCGGGAGCGGGAAGGCCGAGCAGTACTTC CASSYAFGASGSGKAEQYF
TRBJ1-1 TRBV7-2 NA NA TGTGCCAGCAGCTTAGTCGGGGCCTGGGGCACTGAAGCTTTCTTT CASSLVGAWGTEAFF
TRBJ2-7 TRBV2 many TRBD2 TGTGCCAGCAGTGATCTAGCGGGAGGGTTGTACGAGCAGTACTTC CASSDLAGGLYEQYF
TRBJ1-4 TRBV7-7 NA NA TGTGCTAGCAGCCTGCTTGAGGGGGGGAAACTGTTTTTT CASSLLEGGKLFF
TRBJ1-5 TRBV25-1 few NA TGTGCCAGCAGTGAATCCGGGGGCAATCAGCCCCAGCATTTT CASSESGGNQPQHF
TRBJ2-5 TRBV2 many NA TGTGCCAGCCTTGGAACACAAGAGACCCAGTACTTC CASLGTQETQYF
TRBJ1-2 TRBV27 NA NA TGTGCCAGCGCGAGGCAGAAGTCCTATGGCTACACCTTC CASARQKSYGYTF
TRBJ1-1 TRBV28 many NA TGTGCCAGCAGTTTAGAAGTCGGGGGTACTGAAGCTTTCTTT CASSLEVGGTEAFF
TRBJ2-7 TRBV11-2 NA TRBD1 TGTGCCAGCAGCCCAGCAGGGGGATTAGGAGAGCAGTACTTC CASSPAGGLGEQYF
TRBJ1-6 TRBV6-1 NA NA TGTGCCAGCAACGGGGGCCACGGCTCCTATAATTCACCCCTCCACTTT CASNGGHGSYNSPLHF